This T cell receptor (beta chain) emerged from a study of blood T cell repertoires in COVID-19. Germline CDR1 is SGHVS and CDR2 is FNYEAQ. This CDR3 has 17 residues. V shed 4 bases, J shed 6 bases, and the junction held 10 bases outside the gene matches. Clones were read by immunoSEQ multiplex PCR, and TCRdb kept only the in-frame ones, dropping some. The data show around 310,000 clones, with nearly 90% seen just once and about 1% held by the top ten. The sequencing input was peripheral blood. This clonotype originated in a woman in her thirties or forties with COVID-19, enrolled during active disease. The chain carries TRBV7-6 and TRBJ1-5; 12 nucleotides agree with TRBD1. CDR3 DNA: TGTGCCAGCAGCTCTGGCTTCGGGACAGGGGGCGGTCAGCCCCAGCATTTT. Translation: CASSSGFGTGGGQPQHF.